Below are 2 T cell receptor beta chains sequenced from a single sample in a study of blood T cell repertoires in COVID-19. TCRdb's table, derived via immunoSEQ multiplex PCR, lists solely in-frame clones and lacks some. The table records roughly 460,000 clones, about 90% of them present only once. The sequenced material came from peripheral blood. The receptors originated from a man between 18 and 35 years old with COVID-19, enrolled during active disease.

The rearrangement joins TRBV11-2 to TRBJ1-4; TRBD1 matches 10 bases. The V and J ends lost 5 bases and 7 bases, in that order; junction bases with no gene match: 1. This CDR3 is built from 13 residues. Germline CDR1 reads SGHAT; CDR2 reads FQNNGV. The CDR3 DNA follows: TGTGCCAGCAGCCGGGACAGGGGTGAAAAACTGTTTTTT. Residues: CASSRDRGEKLFF.

This clone was detected only once. This rearrangement joins TRBV6-1 to TRBJ2-7, with 9 bases aligning to TRBD1. The ends lost 3 bases at V and 3 bases at J; junction bases unmatched: 6. The germline V gene has CDR1 MNHNS and CDR2 SASEGT. This CDR3 has 15 residues. Written as DNA, the CDR3 is TGTGCCAGCAGTGATCAACCGGGACAGGGCTACGAGCAGTACTTC. Translated, it gives CASSDQPGQGYEQYF.